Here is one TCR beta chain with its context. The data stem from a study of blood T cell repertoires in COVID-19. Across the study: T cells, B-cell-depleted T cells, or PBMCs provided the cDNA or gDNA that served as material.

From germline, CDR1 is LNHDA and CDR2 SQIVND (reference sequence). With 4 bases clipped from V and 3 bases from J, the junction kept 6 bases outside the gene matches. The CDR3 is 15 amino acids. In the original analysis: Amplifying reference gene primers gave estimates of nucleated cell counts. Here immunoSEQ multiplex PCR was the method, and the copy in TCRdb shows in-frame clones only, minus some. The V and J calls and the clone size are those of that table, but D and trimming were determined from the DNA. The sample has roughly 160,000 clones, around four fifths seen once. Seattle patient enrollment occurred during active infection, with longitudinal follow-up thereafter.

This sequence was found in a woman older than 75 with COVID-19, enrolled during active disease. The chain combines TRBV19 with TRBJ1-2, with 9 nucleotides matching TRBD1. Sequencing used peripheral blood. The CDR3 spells CASSTQGQGDYGYTF. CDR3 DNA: TGTGCCAGTAGTACCCAGGGACAGGGTGACTATGGCTACACCTTC.